These 3 T cell receptor beta chains originate from one sample sequenced in a study of blood T cell repertoires in COVID-19. Using immunoSEQ multiplex PCR, the repertoire was profiled, and TCRdb retains in-frame clones only, with some absent. The sample lists about 180,000 clones; approximately 85% were seen once. Sequencing used PBMCs or T cells enriched from blood (not recorded which). The receptors were sampled from a man aged 40-55 years who had recovered from COVID-19.

The chain combines TRBV4-1 with TRBJ1-4; TRBD1 matches 10 bases. Germline assignment: CDR1 MGHRA and CDR2 YSYEKL. The CDR3 is 15 residues long. The ends lost 2 bases at V and 8 bases at J; junction bases unmatched: 5. The CDR3 DNA reads TGCGCCAGCAGCCAACAGACAGGGGGCGGGGAAAAACTGTTTTTT. This translates into CASSQQTGGGEKLFF.

Only one count was recorded for this clone. The chain links TRBV7-3 to TRBJ2-1; TRBD2 matches 12 bases. The V gene's germline CDR1 is SGHTA and CDR2 FQGTGA. This CDR3 spans 15 amino acids. With V trimmed by 5 bases and J by 7 bases, 6 bases remained unmatched. The CDR3 nucleotides read TGTGCCAGCAGCACGCCTAGCGGGGGGGATAATGAGCAGTTCTTC. Its protein is CASSTPSGGDNEQFF.

The CDR3 DNA is TGCGCCAGCAGCCAAGAAGACTCAACCTCCTATAATTCACCCCTCCACTTT. This codes for CASSQEDSTSYNSPLHF. The chain couples TRBV4-1 to TRBJ1-6; D gene ambiguous. Germline CDR1 and CDR2: MGHRA and YSYEKL. CDR3 length: 17 amino acids. The V end was cut by 0 bases, the J end by 0 bases, with 9 bases between.